Listed here are 14 T cell receptor beta chains from one sample, sequenced in a study of Ad26.COV2.S vaccination and SARS-CoV-2 variants. Libraries were prepared by immunoSEQ multiplex PCR; TCRdb keeps only in-frame clonotypes and omits some of them. There are about 350,000 clones in the sample; more than 85% occur only once, and just under 5% lies in the top ten. Treatment meaning: over 15 received Ad26.COV2.S at low or high dose, single or two shots; about 5 received placebo; per-sample allocation not given. Following the first vaccine or placebo injection, samples were taken on day 63. The sequencing used peripheral blood, collected in a trial of Ad26.COV2.S vaccine versus placebo. The receptors here all came from a person aged 18-65 years who received the Ad26.COV2.S COVID-19 vaccine or a placebo.

V usage is TRBV9 and J usage is TRBJ1-4; a weak D match, TRBD1 (6 bases). The ends were cut back, 4 bases at V and 10 bases at J, with 14 bases in the middle. Germline CDR1 reads SGDLS; CDR2 reads YYNGEE. The CDR3 is made up of 13 amino acids. The CDR3 coding sequence is TGTGCCAGCAGCCCCGAAAGCAGGGGAAAACTGTTTTTT. This codes for CASSPESRGKLFF.

This sequence joins TRBV28 and TRBJ1-1; D gene unclear. This CDR3 has 15 residues. Germline CDR1 is MDHEN and CDR2 is SYDVKM. Deletions cut 5 bases from V and 5 bases from J, with 18 bases between. The CDR3 reads CASSRYRGLGTEAFF. CDR3 coding DNA: TGTGCCAGCAGTCGTTACCGGGGTCTTGGGACTGAAGCTTTCTTT.

The chain joins TRBV9 to TRBJ1-1, with unresolved D. Germline CDR1 is SGDLS and CDR2 is YYNGEE. The CDR3 is 15 amino acids. With 0 bases removed from V and 1 base from J, the gap between germline ends came to 10 bases. CDR3 protein: CASSVGEQSNTEAFF. CDR3 in DNA: TGTGCCAGCAGCGTAGGGGAACAGTCGAACACTGAAGCTTTCTTT.

The chain combines TRBV9 with TRBJ2-7; the D call may be TRBD1 or TRBD2 (5 bases each). From germline, CDR1 is SGDLS and CDR2 YYNGEE. The CDR3 sequence is 15 residues long. Trimming stripped 0 bases from V and 0 bases from J, with 10 bases between. The CDR3 DNA follows: TGTGCCAGCAGCGTAGATGGGGACGCCTCCTACGAGCAGTACTTC. Translating gives CASSVDGDASYEQYF.

V and J are TRBV6-5 and TRBJ1-1; D might be TRBD1 (6 bases). The germline gives CDR1 MNHEY, CDR2 SVGAGI. The CDR3 runs 12 residues. V lost 6 bases to trimming and J lost 5 bases, with 10 bases between them. The CDR3 DNA sequence: TGTGCCAGCAGCAGGGGAGGAACTGAAGCTTTCTTT. Translation: CASSRGGTEAFF.

The gene calls are TRBV7-2 and TRBJ2-3; TRBD2 agrees at 7 bases. Looked up from germline, CDR1 is SGHTA and CDR2 is FQGNSA. This CDR3 contains 14 residues. With V trimmed by 3 bases and J by 4 bases, 4 bases remained unmatched. For the CDR3, the DNA is TGTGCCAGCAGCTTCCAGCGGGAAGCAGATACGCAGTATTTT. This codes for CASSFQREADTQYF.

The rearrangement joins TRBV6-5 to TRBJ2-3; 10 bases are shared with TRBD2. Trimming took 8 bases from V and 3 from J; bases not matched to a gene: 8. CDR1 and CDR2 (germline): MNHEY, SVGAGI. This CDR3 region has 15 residues. The CDR3 reads CASGIYSGRTDTQYF. DNA of the CDR3: TGTGCCAGCGGCATTTATAGCGGGAGGACAGATACGCAGTATTTT.

The chain carries TRBV11-1 and TRBJ2-1; 8 bases are a match to TRBD1. Germline loops: CDR1 SGHAT, CDR2 FQDESV (reference sequence). The length of the CDR3 is 14 residues. V lost 4 bases to trimming and J lost 7 bases; unmatched junction nucleotides: 6. This chain's CDR3 is CASSSGQGSNEQFF. In nucleotides, the CDR3 is TGTGCCAGCAGCTCTGGACAGGGAAGTAATGAGCAGTTCTTC.

The rearrangement links TRBV2 to TRBJ1-2, with D possibly TRBD1 on 5 matching bases. Germline V gene data show CDR1 as SNHLY and CDR2 as FYNNEI. The germline V and J ends were trimmed by 4 bases and 3 bases, with 12 bases remaining between them. This CDR3 comprises 14 residues. The CDR3 nucleotides are TGTGCCAGCAGTGGGGGCGCTACAGACTATGGCTACACCTTC. Translating it yields CASSGGATDYGYTF.

This clone was counted a few times. The rearrangement links TRBV7-2 to TRBJ2-7, with 9 bases aligning to TRBD2. Germline CDR1 is SGHTA and CDR2 is FQGNSA. CDR3 length: 15 amino acids. Unmatched junction bases numbered 5, after V lost 5 bases and J lost 0 bases. DNA of the CDR3: TGTGCCAGCAGCCCTAGCGGGGCGGACTCCTACGAGCAGTACTTC. Amino acids: CASSPSGADSYEQYF. Full variable domain (outside the CDR3, taken from reference TRBV7-2 and TRBJ2-7): GAGVSQSPSNKVTEKGKDVELRCDPISGHTALYWYRQSLGQGLEFLIYFQGNSAPDKSGLPSDRFSAERTGGSVSTLTIQRTQQEDSAVYLCASSPSGADSYEQYFGPGTRLTVT.

The V and J genes are TRBV28 and TRBJ1-5; 7 bases are a match to TRBD1. CDR3 length: 13 amino acids. J lost 6 bases, V lost 4 bases, and 3 bases had no gene match. Germline loops: CDR1 MDHEN, CDR2 SYDVKM. CDR3 coding DNA: TGTGCCAGCAGTTCGCAGGGGGGTCAGCCCCAGCATTTT. This encodes CASSSQGGQPQHF. The whole variable domain, remainder taken from reference TRBV28 and TRBJ1-5, is DVKVTQSSRYLVKRTGEKVFLECVQDMDHENMFWYRQDPGLGLRLIYFSYDVKMKEKGDIPEGYSVSREKKERFSLILESASTNQTSMYLCASSSQGGQPQHFGDGTRLSIL.

The chain recombines TRBV6-5 with TRBJ1-4; D is undetermined. Germline CDR1 and CDR2: MNHEY and SVGAGI. The CDR3 runs 11 residues. V lost 4 bases and J lost 11, with 8 bases in between. The DNA of the CDR3 is TGTGCCAGCAGTTCGGGCAGTAAACTGTTTTTT. Translated, it gives CASSSGSKLFF.

V and J are TRBV2 and TRBJ2-7; 9 nucleotides match TRBD1. The germline V gene has CDR1 SNHLY and CDR2 FYNNEI. The CDR3 covers 15 residues. Unmatched junction bases numbered 4, after V lost 2 bases and J lost 2 bases. The CDR3 nucleotides read TGTGCCAGCAGTGAACCCTGGACAGGGGCCTACGAGCAGTACTTC. Its translation: CASSEPWTGAYEQYF.

This clone was seen more than once but under ten times. V usage is TRBV6-5 and J usage is TRBJ1-2; D might be TRBD1 (5 bases). This CDR3 has 15 amino acids. Between the trimmed V and J ends, which lost 2 bases and 4 bases, there was a span of 14 bases. The V gene's germline CDR1 is MNHEY and CDR2 SVGAGI. The CDR3 sequence is CASSYGPRDPYGYTF. The DNA for the CDR3 is TGTGCCAGCAGTTACGGCCCAAGGGACCCCTATGGCTACACCTTC.